This TCR beta chain was identified in a study of blood T cell repertoires in COVID-19. Study-level information: Acute and convalescent COVID-19 samples came from the United States, Italy and Spain. T cells, B-cell-depleted T cells, or PBMCs supplied cDNA or gDNA.

Only in-frame clones appear in the TCRdb table, and some are missing; sequencing was by immunoSEQ multiplex PCR. Of approximately 400,000 clones detected, more than 70% appear once; the ten largest clones hold roughly 1.2%. Germline V gives CDR1 SGHNT, CDR2 YYREEE (reference sequence). V lost 5 bases and J 5 bases, leaving 16 bases between the germline ends. CDR3 length: 14 residues. This receptor was identified in a woman between 18 and 29 years old who had recovered from COVID-19. The sequencing sample was made of PBMCs or T cells enriched from blood (not recorded which). The chain is built from TRBV5-4 and TRBJ1-1; a weak D match, TRBD1 (5 bases). The CDR3 region has the DNA TGTGCCAGCAGTAGGGGCCAGGGAGGAACTGAAGCTTTCTTT. Translation gives CASSRGQGGTEAFF. Looking up the rest from reference TRBV5-4 and TRBJ1-1 gives the full variable domain: ETGVTQSPTHLIKTRGQQVTLRCSSQSGHNTVSWYQQALGQGPQFIFQYYREEENGRGNFPPRFSGLQFPNYSSELNVNALELDDSALYLCASSRGQGGTEAFFGQGTRLTVV.